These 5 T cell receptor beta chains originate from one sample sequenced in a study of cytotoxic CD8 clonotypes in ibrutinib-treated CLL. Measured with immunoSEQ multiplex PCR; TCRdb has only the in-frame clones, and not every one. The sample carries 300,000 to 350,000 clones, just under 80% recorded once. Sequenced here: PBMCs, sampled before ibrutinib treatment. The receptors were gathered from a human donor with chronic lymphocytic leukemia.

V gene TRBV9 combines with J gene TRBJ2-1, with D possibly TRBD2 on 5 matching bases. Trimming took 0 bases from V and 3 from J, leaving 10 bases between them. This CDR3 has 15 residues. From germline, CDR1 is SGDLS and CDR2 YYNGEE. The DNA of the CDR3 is TGTGCCAGCAGCGTAGTTAGCGCCAACTACAATGAGCAGTTCTTC. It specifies CASSVVSANYNEQFF.

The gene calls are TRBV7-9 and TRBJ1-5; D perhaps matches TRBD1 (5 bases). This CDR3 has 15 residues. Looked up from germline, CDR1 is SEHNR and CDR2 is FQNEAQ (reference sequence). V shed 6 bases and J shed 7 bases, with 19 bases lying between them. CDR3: CASSRAGAVEQPQHF. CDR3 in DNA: TGTGCCAGCAGTAGGGCCGGGGCAGTGGAACAGCCCCAGCATTTT.

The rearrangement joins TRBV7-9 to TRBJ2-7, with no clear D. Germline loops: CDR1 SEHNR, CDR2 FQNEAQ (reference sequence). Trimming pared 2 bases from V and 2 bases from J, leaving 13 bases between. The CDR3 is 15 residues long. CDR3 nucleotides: TGTGCCAGCAGCTTATCTGAACGGCAGACCTACGAGCAGTACTTC. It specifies CASSLSERQTYEQYF.

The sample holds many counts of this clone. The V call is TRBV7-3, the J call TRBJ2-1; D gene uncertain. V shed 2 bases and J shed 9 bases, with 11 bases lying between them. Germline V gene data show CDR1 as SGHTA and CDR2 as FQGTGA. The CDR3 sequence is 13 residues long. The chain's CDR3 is CASSLDLIGEQFF. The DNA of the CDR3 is TGTGCCAGCAGCTTAGATCTGATAGGTGAGCAGTTCTTC.

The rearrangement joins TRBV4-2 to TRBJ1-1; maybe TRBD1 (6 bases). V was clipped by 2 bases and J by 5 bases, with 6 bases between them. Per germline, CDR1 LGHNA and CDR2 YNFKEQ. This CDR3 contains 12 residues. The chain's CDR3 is CASSQTGTEAFF. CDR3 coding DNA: TGTGCCAGCAGCCAAACAGGGACTGAAGCTTTCTTT.